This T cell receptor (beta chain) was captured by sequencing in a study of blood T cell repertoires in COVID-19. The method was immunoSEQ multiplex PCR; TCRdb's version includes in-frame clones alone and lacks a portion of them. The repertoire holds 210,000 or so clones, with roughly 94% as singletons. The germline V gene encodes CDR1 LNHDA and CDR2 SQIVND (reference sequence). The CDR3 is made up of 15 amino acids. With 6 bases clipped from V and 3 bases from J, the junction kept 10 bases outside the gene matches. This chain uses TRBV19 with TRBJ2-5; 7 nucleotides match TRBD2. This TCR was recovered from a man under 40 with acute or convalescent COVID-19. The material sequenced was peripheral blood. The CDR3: CASRPREGGKETQYF. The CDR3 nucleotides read TGTGCCAGTAGGCCTAGGGAGGGCGGGAAAGAGACCCAGTACTTC.